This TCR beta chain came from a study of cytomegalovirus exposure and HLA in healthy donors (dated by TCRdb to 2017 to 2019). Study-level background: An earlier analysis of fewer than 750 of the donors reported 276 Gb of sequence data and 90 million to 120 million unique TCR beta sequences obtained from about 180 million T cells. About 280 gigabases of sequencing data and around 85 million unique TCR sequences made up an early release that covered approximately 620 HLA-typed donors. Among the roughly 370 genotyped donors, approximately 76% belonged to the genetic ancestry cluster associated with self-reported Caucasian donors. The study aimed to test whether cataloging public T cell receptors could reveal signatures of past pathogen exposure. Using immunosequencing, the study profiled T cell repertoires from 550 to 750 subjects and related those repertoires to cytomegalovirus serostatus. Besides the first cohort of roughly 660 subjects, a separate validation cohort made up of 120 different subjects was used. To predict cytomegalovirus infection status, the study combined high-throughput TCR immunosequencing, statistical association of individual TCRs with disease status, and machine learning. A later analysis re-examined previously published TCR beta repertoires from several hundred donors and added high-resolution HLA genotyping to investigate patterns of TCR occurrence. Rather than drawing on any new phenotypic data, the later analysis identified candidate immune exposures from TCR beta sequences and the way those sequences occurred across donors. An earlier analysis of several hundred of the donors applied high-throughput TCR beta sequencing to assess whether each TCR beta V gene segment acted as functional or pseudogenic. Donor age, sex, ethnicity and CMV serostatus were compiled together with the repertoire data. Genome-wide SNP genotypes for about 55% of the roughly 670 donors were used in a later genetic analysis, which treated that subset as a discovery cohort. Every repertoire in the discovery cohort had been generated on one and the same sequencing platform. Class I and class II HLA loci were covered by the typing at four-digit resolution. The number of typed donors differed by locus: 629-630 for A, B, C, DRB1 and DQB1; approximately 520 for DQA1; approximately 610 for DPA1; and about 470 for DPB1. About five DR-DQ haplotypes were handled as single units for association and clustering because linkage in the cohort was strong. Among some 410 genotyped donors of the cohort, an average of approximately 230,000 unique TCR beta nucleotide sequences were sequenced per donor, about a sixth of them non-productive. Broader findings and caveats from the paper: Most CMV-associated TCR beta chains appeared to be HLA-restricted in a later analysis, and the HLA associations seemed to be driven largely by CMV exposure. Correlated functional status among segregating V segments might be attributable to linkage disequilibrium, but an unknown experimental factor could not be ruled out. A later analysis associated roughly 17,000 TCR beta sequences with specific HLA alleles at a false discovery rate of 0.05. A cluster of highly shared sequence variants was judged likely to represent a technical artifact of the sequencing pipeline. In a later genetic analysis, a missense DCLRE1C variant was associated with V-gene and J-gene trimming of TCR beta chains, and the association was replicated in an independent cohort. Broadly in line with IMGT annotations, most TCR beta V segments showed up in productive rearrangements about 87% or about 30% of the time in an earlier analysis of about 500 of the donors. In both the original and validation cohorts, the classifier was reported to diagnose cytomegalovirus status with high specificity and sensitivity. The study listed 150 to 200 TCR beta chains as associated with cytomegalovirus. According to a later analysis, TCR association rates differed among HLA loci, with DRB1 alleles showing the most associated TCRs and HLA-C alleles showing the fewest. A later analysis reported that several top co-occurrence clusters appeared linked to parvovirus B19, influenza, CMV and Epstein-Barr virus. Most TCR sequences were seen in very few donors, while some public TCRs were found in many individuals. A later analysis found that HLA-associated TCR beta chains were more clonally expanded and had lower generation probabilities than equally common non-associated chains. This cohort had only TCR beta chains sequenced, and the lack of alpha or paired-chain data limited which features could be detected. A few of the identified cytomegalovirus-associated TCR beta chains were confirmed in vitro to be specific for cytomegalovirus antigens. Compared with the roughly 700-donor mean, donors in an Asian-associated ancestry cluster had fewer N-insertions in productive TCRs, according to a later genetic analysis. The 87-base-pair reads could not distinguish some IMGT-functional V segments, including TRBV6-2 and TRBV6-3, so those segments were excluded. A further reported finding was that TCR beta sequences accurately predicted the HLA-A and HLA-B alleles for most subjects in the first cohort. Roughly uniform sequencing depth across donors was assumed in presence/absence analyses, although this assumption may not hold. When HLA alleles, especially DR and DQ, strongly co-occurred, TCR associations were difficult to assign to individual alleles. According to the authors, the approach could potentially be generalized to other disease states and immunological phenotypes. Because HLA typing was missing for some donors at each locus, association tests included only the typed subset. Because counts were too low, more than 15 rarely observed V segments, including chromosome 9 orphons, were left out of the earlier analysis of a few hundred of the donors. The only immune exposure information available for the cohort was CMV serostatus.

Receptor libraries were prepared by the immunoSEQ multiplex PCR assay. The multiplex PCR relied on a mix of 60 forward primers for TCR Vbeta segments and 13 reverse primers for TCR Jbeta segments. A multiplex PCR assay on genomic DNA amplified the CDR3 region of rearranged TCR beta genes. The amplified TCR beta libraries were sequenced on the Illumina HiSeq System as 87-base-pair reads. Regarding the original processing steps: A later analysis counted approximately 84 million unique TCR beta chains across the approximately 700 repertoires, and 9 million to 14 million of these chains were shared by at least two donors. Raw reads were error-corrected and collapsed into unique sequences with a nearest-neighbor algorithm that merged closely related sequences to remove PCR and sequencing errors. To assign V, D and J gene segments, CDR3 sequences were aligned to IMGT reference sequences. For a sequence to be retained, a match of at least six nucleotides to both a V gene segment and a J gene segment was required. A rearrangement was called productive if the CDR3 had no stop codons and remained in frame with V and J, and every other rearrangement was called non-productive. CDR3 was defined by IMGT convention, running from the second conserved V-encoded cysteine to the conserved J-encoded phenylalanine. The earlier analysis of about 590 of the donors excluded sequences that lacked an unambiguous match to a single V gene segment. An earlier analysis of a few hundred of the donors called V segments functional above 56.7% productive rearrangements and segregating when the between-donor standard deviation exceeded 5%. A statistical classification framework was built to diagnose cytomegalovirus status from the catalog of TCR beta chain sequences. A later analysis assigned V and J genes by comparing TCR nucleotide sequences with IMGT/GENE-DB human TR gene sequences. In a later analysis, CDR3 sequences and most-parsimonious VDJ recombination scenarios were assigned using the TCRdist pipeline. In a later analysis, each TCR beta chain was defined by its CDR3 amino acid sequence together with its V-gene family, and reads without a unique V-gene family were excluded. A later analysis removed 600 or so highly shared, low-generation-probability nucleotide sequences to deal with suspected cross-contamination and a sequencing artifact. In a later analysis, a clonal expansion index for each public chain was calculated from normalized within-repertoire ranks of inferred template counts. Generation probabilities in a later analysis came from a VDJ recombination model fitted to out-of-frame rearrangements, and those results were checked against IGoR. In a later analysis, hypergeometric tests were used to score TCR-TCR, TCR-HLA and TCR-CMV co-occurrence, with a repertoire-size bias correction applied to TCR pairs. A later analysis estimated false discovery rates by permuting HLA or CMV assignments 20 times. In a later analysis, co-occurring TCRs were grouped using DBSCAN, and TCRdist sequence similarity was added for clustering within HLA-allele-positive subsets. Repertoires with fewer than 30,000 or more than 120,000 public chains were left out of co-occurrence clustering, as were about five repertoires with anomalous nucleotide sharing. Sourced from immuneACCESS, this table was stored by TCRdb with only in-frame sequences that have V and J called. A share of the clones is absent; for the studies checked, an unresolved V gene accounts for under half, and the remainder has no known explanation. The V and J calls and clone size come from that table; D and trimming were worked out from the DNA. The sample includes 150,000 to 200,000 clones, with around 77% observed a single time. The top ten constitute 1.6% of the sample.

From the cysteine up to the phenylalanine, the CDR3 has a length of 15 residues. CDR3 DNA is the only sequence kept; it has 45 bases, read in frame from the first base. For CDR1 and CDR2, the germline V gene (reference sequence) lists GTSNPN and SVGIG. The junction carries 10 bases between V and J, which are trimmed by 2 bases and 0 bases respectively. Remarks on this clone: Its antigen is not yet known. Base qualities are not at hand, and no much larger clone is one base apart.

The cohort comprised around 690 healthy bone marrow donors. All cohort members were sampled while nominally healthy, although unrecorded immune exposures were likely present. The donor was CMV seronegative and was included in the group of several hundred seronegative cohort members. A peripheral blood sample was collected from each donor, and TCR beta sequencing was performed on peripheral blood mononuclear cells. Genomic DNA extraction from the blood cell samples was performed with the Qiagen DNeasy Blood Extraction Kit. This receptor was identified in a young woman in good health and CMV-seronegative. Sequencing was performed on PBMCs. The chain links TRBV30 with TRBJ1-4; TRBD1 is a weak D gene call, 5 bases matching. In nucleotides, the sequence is TGTGCCTGGAGTATACGACAGCCAACTAATGAAAAACTGTTTTTT. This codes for CAWSIRQPTNEKLFF.